This TCR beta chain was recovered during a study of CD8+CD57+ T cells in acquired aplastic anemia. Profiling that covered TCR beta VDJ and CDR3 relied on genomic DNA as its template. One entry per CDR3 protein results from TCRdb running MiXCR on the reads. The data contain about 110,000 distinct CDR3 sequences, roughly 51% of them singletons. With V trimmed by 0 bases and J by 5 bases, 10 bases remained unmatched. The CDR3 runs to 16 residues. Germline CDR1 MNHNS, CDR2 SASEGT. This clonotype was recorded at least ten times. This receptor was taken from a human donor in good health, serving as a control. The V call is TRBV6-1, the J call TRBJ2-7; 7 positions match TRBD2. Sample: sorted CD4+, CD8+, or CD8+CD57+ T cells (not recorded which) from PBMCs. CDR3 sequence (DNA): TGTGCCAGCAGTGAAGCGCTGGGGAGGGCTAACGACGAGCAGTACTTC. Translated: CASSEALGRANDEQYF.